Listed here are 6 T cell receptor beta chains from one sample, sequenced in a study of early stage breast cancer tumors. Sequencing used immunoSEQ multiplex PCR; TCRdb keeps in-frame clones, though not all of them. The profile shows 35,000 to 45,000 clones, roughly 72% of them singletons. Material: blood. Receptors originate from a person in their sixties with breast cancer.

V is TRBV5-6 and J is TRBJ1-1; the D is unclear. The germline V gene has CDR1 SGHDT and CDR2 YYEEEE. This CDR3 comprises 15 residues. The V gene lost 4 bases and the J gene lost 3 bases, with 16 bases spanning the gap. CDR3 nucleotides: TGTGCCAGCAGCCCACCTGGACGGGAACACACTGAAGCTTTCTTT. As protein: CASSPPGREHTEAFF.

DNA for the CDR3: TGTGCCAGCAGGGAGTGGCTCTATGGCTACACCTTC. The encoded protein is CASREWLYGYTF. The rearrangement uses TRBV28 and TRBJ1-2; D ambiguous. V was pared by 6 bases and J by 4 bases, with 9 bases between. This CDR3 is 12 amino acids long. Germline CDR1 MDHEN, CDR2 SYDVKM.

V usage is TRBV7-9 and J usage is TRBJ2-3; perhaps TRBD2 as D (7 bases). With 6 bases removed from V and 2 bases from J, the gap between germline ends came to 15 bases. This CDR3 has 15 residues. From germline, CDR1 is SEHNR and CDR2 FQNEAQ (reference sequence). Here the CDR3 reads CASSQRGATTDTQYF. CDR3 sequence (DNA): TGTGCCAGCAGTCAACGGGGGGCCACCACAGATACGCAGTATTTT.

The CDR3 here is CASSFGGTGGYGYTF. The CDR3 DNA reads TGCGCCAGCAGCTTCGGAGGGACAGGGGGCTATGGCTACACCTTC. The chain is built from TRBV5-1 and TRBJ1-2; 11 nucleotides match TRBD1. V shed 2 bases and J 4 bases; nucleotides not matched to a gene: 4. CDR1 is SGHRS, CDR2 YFSETQ, per germline. This CDR3 is 15 amino acids long.

V usage is TRBV11-1 and J usage is TRBJ2-2, with D unclear. Germline V CDR1 and CDR2: SGHAT, FQDESV (reference sequence). Trimming took off 4 bases at V and 0 bases at J, with 6 bases between the two ends. This CDR3 has 14 amino acids. CDR3: CASSSNPNTGELFF. DNA of the CDR3: TGTGCCAGCAGCTCCAACCCGAACACCGGGGAGCTGTTTTTT.

This sequence joins TRBV5-8 and TRBJ2-7; TRBD2 matches 13 bases. CDR1 is SGHTS and CDR2 is YDEGEE in the germline V gene. V lost 1 base, J lost 2 bases, and 9 bases stayed unmatched. The CDR3 covers 18 residues. This CDR3 reads CASSLPGLAGSRAYEQYF. CDR3 nucleotide sequence: TGTGCCAGCAGCTTGCCGGGACTAGCGGGAAGTCGGGCCTACGAGCAGTACTTC.